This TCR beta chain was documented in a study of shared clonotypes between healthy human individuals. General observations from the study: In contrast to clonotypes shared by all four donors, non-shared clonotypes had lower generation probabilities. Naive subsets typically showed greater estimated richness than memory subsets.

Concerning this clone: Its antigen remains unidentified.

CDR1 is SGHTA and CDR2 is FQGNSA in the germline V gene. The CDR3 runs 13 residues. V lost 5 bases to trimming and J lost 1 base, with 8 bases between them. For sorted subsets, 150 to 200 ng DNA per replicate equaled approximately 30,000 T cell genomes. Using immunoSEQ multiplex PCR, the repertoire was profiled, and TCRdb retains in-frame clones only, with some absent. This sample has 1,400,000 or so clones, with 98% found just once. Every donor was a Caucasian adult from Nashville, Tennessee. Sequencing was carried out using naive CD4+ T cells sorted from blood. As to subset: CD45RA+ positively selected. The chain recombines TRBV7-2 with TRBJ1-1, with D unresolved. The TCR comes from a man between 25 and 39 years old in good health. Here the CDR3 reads CASSPGGNTEAFF. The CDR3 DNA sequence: TGTGCCAGCAGCCCAGGTGGGAACACTGAAGCTTTCTTT.